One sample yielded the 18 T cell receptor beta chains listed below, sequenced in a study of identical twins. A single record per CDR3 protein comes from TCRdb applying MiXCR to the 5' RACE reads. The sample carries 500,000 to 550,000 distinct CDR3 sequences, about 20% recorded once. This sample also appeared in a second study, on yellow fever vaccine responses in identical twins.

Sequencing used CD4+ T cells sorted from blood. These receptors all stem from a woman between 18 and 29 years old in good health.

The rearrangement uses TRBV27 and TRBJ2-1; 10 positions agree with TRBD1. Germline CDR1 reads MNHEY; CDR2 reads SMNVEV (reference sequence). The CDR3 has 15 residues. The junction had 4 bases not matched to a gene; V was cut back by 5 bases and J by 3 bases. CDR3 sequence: CASSEDRGRYNEQFF. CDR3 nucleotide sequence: TGTGCCAGCAGTGAAGACAGGGGGCGCTACAATGAGCAGTTCTTC.

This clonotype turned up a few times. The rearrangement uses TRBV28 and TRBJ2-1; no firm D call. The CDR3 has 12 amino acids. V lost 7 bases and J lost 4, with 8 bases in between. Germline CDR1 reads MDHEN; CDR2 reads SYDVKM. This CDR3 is CASNELYNEQFF. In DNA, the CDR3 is TGTGCCAGCAATGAGCTGTACAATGAGCAGTTCTTC.

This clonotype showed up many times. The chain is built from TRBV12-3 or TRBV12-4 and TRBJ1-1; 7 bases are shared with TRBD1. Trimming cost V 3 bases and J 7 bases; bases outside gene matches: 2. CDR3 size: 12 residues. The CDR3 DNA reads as TGTGCCAGCAGTTTCCGGGACAGTGAAGCTTTCTTT. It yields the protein CASSFRDSEAFF.

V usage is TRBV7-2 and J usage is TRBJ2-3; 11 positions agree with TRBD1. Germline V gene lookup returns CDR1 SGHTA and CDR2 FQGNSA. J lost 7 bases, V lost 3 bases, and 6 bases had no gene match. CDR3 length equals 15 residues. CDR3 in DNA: TGTGCCAGCAGCTTGGCCGGGACAGGGGGGAATACGCAGTATTTT. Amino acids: CASSLAGTGGNTQYF.

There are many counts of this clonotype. CDR3 coding DNA: TGTGCCAGCAGGGGATGGACAGGGGACGAGCAGTACTTC. Protein sequence: CASRGWTGDEQYF. The chain is built from TRBV12-3 or TRBV12-4 and TRBJ2-7; 9 bases align to TRBD1. J was trimmed by 5 bases and V by 6 bases; bases with no gene match: 5. This CDR3 spans 13 amino acids.

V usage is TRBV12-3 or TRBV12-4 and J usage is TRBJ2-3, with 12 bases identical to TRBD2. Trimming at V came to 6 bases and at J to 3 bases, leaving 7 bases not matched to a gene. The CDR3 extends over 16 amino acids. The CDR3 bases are TGTGCCAGCAGGCCACTAGCGGGGGGAGCGACAGATACGCAGTATTTT. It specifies CASRPLAGGATDTQYF.

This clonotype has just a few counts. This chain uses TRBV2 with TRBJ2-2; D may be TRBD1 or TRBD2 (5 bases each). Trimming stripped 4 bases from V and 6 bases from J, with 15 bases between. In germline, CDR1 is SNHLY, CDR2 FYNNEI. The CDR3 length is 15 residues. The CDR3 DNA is TGTGCCAGCAGTGTCCAGGGAGCGATGGCCGGGGAGCTGTTTTTT. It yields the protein CASSVQGAMAGELFF.

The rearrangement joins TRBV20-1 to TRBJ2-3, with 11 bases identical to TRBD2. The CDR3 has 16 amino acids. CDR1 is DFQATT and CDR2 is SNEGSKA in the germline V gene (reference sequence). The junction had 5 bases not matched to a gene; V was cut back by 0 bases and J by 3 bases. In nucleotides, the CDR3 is TGCAGTGCTAGAGATCGCCTAGCGGGAGGAACAGATACGCAGTATTTT. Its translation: CSARDRLAGGTDTQYF.

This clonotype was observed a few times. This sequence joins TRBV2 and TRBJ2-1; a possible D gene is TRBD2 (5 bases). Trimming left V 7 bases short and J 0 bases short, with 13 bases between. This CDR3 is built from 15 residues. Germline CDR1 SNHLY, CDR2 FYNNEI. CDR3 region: CASTDSVSSYNEQFF. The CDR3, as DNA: TGTGCCAGCACAGATAGCGTGAGCTCCTACAATGAGCAGTTCTTC.

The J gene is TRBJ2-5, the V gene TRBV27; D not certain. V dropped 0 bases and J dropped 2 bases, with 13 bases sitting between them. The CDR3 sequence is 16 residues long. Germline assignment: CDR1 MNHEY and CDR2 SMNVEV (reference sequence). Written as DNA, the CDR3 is TGTGCCAGCAGTTTATCGGTGGCAGGAAATCAAGAGACCCAGTACTTC. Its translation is CASSLSVAGNQETQYF.

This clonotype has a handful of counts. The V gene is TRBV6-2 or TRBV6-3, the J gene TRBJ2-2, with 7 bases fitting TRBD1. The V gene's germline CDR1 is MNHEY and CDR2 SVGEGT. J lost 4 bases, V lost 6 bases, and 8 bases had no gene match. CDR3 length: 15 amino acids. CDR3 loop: CASSRIDRVTGELFF. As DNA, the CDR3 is TGTGCCAGCAGCCGTATTGACAGGGTCACCGGGGAGCTGTTTTTT.

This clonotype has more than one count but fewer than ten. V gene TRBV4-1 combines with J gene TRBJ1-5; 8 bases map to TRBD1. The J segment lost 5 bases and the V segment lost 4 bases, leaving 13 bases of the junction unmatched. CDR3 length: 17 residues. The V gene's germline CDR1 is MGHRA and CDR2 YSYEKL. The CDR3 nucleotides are TGCGCCAGCAGCCGAAGTGGAGGACAGGGATTTCATCAGCCCCAGCATTTT. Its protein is CASSRSGGQGFHQPQHF.

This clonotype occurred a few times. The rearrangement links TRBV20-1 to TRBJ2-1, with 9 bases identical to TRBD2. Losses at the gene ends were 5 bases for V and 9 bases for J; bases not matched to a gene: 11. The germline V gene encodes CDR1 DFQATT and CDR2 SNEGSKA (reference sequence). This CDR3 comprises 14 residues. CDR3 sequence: CSAGSGRKTGEQFF. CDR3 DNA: TGCAGTGCTGGTAGCGGGAGAAAGACCGGTGAGCAGTTCTTC.

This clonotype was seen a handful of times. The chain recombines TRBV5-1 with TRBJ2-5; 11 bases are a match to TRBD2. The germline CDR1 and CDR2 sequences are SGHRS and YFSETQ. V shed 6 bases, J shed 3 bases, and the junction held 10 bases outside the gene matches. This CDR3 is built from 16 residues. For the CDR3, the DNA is TGCGCCAGCAACTCAGCGCCTAGCGGGGGGAAAGAGACCCAGTACTTC. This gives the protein CASNSAPSGGKETQYF.

CDR3 in amino acids: CARGVSNTGELFF. The CDR3 DNA reads as TGTGCCAGAGGGGTTTCAAACACCGGGGAGCTGTTTTTT. The rearrangement joins TRBV2 to TRBJ2-2, with D maybe TRBD1 (5 bases). The V end lost 9 bases, the J end lost 2 bases, and 10 bases lay between the germline ends. This CDR3 has 13 amino acids. The V gene's germline CDR1 is SNHLY and CDR2 FYNNEI.

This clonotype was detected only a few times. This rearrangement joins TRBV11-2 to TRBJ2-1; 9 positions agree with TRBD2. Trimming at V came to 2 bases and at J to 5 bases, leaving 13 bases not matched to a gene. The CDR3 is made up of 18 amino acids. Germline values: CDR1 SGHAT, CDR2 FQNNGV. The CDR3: CASSLRPPGLASHNEQFF. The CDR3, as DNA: TGTGCCAGCAGCTTAAGACCACCGGGACTAGCATCCCACAATGAGCAGTTCTTC.

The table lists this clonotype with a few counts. The CDR3 loop reads CASSYSRNLAGHNEQFF. Here the CDR3 DNA reads TGTGCCAGCAGTTACTCGAGAAACCTAGCGGGCCACAATGAGCAGTTCTTC. V usage is TRBV6-5 and J usage is TRBJ2-1; 8 bases fit TRBD2. The germline gives CDR1 MNHEY, CDR2 SVGAGI. V lost 0 bases, J lost 5 bases, and 9 bases stayed unmatched. The CDR3 consists of 17 residues.

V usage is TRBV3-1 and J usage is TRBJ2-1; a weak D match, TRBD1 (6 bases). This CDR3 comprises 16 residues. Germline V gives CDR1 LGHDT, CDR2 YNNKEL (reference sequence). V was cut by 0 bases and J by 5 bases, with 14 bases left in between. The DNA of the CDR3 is TGTGCCAGCAGCCAAGACAGGGGAGTGGGAAACAATGAGCAGTTCTTC. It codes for CASSQDRGVGNNEQFF.